This T cell receptor beta chain comes out of a study of T cell repertoires in cytomegalovirus infection. V lost 4 bases, J lost 7 bases, and 14 bases lay in between. Germline assignment: CDR1 SEHNR and CDR2 FQNEAQ (reference sequence). The CDR3 loop spans 14 amino acids. Points on this clonotype: Its antigen is undetermined.

Via MiXCR, TCRdb re-called the reads, giving one row per CDR3 protein. The table lists about 340,000 distinct CDR3 sequences, about 29% of them singletons, with 20% in the top ten. The material was cultured PBMCs, obtained from culture after CMV antigen stimulation. This rearrangement joins TRBV7-9 to TRBJ2-4, with D possibly being TRBD1 or TRBD2 (7 bases each). This clonotype was sampled from a human donor in good health (CMV status not recorded). Some clones in this sample may be carry-over from other donors' samples. CDR3 nucleotides: TGTGCCAGCAGCTCAGGGGGGCGGGGGAACATTCAGTACTTC. It specifies CASSSGGRGNIQYF.